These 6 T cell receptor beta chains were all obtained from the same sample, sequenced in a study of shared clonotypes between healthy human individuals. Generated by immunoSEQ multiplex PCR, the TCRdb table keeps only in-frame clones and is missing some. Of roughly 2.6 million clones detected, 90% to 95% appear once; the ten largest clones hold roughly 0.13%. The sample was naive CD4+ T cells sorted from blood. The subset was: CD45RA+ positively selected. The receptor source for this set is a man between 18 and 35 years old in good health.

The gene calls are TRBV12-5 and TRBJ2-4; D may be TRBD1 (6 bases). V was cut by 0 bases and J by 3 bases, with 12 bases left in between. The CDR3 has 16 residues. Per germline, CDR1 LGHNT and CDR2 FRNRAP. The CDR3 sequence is CASGLVPGQGKNIQYF. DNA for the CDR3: TGTGCTAGTGGTTTGGTCCCGGGACAAGGCAAAAACATTCAGTACTTC.

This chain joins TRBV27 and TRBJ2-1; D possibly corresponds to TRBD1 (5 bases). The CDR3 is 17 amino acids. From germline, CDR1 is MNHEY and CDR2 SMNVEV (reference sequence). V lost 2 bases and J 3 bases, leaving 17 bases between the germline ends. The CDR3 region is CASSLGSLGAYYNEQFF. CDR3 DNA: TGTGCCAGCAGTTTAGGCTCGCTAGGGGCATACTACAATGAGCAGTTCTTC.

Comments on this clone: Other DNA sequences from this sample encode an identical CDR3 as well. The CDR3 DNA sequence: TGTGCCAGCAGCTTAGAACAGGGGCCCTACGAGCAGTACTTC. Its protein is CASSLEQGPYEQYF. This chain uses TRBV7-9 with TRBJ2-7; 7 nucleotides match TRBD1. The CDR3 spans 14 residues. Germline trimming cut 1 base from V and 2 bases from J; bases unmatched to any gene: 2. Germline V gene data show CDR1 as SEHNR and CDR2 as FQNEAQ (reference sequence).

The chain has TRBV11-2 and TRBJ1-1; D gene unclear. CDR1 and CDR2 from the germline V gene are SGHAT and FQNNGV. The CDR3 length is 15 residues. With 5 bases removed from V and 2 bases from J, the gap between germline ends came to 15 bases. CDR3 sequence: CASSALDGLNTEAFF. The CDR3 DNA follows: TGTGCCAGCAGCGCCCTGGACGGATTAAACACTGAAGCTTTCTTT.

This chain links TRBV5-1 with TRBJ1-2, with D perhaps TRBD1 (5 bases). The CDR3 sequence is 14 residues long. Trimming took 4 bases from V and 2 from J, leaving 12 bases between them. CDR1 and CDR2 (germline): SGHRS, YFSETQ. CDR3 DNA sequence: TGCGCCAGCAGCCGGGACGGGCCCAACTATGGCTACACCTTC. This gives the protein CASSRDGPNYGYTF.

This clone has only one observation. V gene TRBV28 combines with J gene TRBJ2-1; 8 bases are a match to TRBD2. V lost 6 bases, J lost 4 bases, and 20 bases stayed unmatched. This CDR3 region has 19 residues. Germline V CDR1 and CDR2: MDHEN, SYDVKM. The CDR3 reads CASSPGGRREWGKYNEQFF. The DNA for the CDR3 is TGTGCCAGCAGCCCGGGGGGGCGGCGGGAGTGGGGGAAATACAATGAGCAGTTCTTC.